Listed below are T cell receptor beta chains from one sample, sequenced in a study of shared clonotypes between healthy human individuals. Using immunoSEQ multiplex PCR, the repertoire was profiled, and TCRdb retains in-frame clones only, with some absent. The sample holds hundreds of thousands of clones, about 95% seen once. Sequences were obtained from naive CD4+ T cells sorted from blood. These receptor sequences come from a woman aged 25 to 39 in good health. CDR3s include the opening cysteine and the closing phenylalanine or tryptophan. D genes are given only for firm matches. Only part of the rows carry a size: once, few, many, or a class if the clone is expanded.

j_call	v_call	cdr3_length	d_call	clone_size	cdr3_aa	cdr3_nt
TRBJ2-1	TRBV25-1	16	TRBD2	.	CASSEWTSGRIDEQFF	TGTGCCAGCAGTGAATGGACTAGCGGGAGAATCGATGAGCAGTTCTTC
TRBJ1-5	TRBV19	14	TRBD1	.	CASSPRQGFQPQHF	TGTGCCAGTAGTCCCAGACAGGGTTTTCAGCCCCAGCATTTT
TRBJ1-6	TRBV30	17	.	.	CATLRERTSSYNSPLHF	TGTGCCACCCTACGAGAGAGGACAAGCTCCTATAATTCACCCCTCCACTTT
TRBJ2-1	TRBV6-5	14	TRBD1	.	CASRRGQGGNEQFF	TGTGCCAGCAGGCGGGGACAGGGGGGCAATGAGCAGTTCTTC
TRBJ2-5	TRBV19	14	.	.	CASTTNGGRETQYF	TGTGCCAGTACCACTAACGGGGGGCGCGAGACCCAGTACTTC
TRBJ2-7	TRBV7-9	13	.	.	CASSPQGPYEQYF	TGTGCCAGCAGCCCTCAGGGGCCCTACGAGCAGTACTTC
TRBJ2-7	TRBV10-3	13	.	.	CAISESTSYEQYF	TGTGCCATCAGTGAGTCGACTAGCTACGAGCAGTACTTC
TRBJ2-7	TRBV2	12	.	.	CASSEWLFEQYF	TGTGCCAGCAGTGAATGGCTCTTCGAGCAGTACTTC
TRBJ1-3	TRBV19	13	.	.	CASRPSSGNTIYF	TGTGCCAGTCGACCGAGCTCTGGAAACACCATATATTTT
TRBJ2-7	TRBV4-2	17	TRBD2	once	CASSQVGRTGGAYEQYF	TGTGCCAGCAGCCAAGTCGGTCGAACGGGAGGGGCCTACGAGCAGTACTTC
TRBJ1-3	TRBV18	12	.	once	CASQGSGNTIYF	TGTGCCTCTCAGGGATCTGGAAACACCATATATTTT
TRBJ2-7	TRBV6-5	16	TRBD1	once	CASSSYWTGNAYEQYF	TGTGCCAGCAGTTCTTACTGGACAGGGAACGCCTACGAGCAGTACTTC
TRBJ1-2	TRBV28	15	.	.	CASSSTTGANYGYTF	TGTGCCAGCAGTTCTACCACGGGAGCTAACTATGGCTACACCTTC
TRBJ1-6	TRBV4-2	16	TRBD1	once	CASTTGGWSYNSPLHF	TGTGCCAGCACGACAGGGGGATGGTCCTATAATTCACCCCTCCACTTT
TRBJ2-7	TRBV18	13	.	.	CASSPANGYEQYF	TGTGCCAGCTCACCAGCTAACGGCTACGAGCAGTACTTC
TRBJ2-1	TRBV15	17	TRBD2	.	CATSRVAGGLEGNEQFF	TGTGCCACCAGCAGAGTGGCGGGAGGCCTTGAGGGCAATGAGCAGTTCTTC
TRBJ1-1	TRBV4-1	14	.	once	CASSQVGLGGEAFF	TGCGCCAGCAGCCAAGTTGGTCTGGGGGGTGAAGCTTTCTTT
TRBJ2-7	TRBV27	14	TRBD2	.	CASRIAGEDYEQYF	TGTGCCAGCAGAATAGCGGGAGAAGACTACGAGCAGTACTTC
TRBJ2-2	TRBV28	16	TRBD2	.	CASSSAGLTNTGELFF	TGTGCCAGCAGTTCAGCGGGACTAACGAACACCGGGGAGCTGTTTTTT
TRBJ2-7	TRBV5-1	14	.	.	CASSFVAGNREQYF	TGCGCCAGCAGCTTCGTGGCAGGGAATAGGGAGCAGTACTTC
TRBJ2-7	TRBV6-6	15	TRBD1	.	CASSLYRDRGFEQYF	TGTGCCAGCAGTTTATACCGGGACAGGGGCTTCGAGCAGTACTTC
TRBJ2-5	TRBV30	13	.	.	CAWSVLGFETQYF	TGTGCCTGGAGTGTATTAGGATTCGAGACCCAGTACTTC
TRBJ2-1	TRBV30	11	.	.	CAWSVWGEQFF	TGTGCCTGGAGTGTGTGGGGGGAGCAGTTCTTC
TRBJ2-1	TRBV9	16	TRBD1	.	CASSARTGVNYNEQFF	TGTGCCAGCAGCGCCAGGACAGGGGTCAACTACAATGAGCAGTTCTTC
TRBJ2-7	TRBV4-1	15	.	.	CASSQVANLNYEQYF	TGCGCCAGCAGCCAAGTGGCGAACCTGAACTACGAGCAGTACTTC
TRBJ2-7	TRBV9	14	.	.	CASSTGHQRYEQYF	TGTGCCAGCAGCACAGGACACCAACGCTACGAGCAGTACTTC
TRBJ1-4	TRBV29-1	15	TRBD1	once	CSAFLPGGRDEKLFF	TGCAGCGCCTTCCTTCCAGGGGGGAGAGATGAAAAACTGTTTTTT
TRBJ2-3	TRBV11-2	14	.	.	CASTPPGSTDTQYF	TGTGCCAGCACCCCCCCGGGTAGCACAGATACGCAGTATTTT
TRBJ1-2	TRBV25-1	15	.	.	CASSGHGRGIYGYTF	TGTGCCAGCAGTGGCCACGGCAGGGGCATCTATGGCTACACCTTC
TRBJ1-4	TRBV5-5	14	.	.	CASSLVGTNEKLFF	TGTGCCAGCAGCTTGGTAGGGACTAATGAAAAACTGTTTTTT
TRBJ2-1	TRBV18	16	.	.	CASSPKGLGIINEQFF	TGTGCCAGCTCCCCGAAGGGCCTAGGCATTATAAATGAGCAGTTCTTC
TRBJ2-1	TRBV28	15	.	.	CASSWASGGYNEQFF	TGTGCCAGCAGCTGGGCCAGCGGAGGCTACAATGAGCAGTTCTTC
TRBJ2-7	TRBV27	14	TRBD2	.	CASSLSGGFYEQYF	TGTGCCAGCAGCCTCTCGGGAGGGTTTTACGAGCAGTACTTC
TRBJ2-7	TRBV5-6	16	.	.	CASSSRGAGATYEQYF	TGTGCCAGCAGCTCCCGGGGTGCGGGGGCAACCTACGAGCAGTACTTC
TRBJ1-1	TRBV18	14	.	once	CASSPTVTNTEAFF	TGTGCCAGCTCACCGACAGTGACGAACACTGAAGCTTTCTTT
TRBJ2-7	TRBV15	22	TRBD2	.	CATSRDAPGQAALAGSWLEQYF	TGTGCCACCAGCAGAGACGCTCCCGGACAGGCCGCACTAGCGGGATCGTGGCTCGAGCAGTACTTC
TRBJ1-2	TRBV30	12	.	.	CAWRADVSGYTF	TGTGCCTGGAGGGCCGACGTTTCAGGCTACACCTTC
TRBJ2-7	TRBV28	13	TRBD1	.	CASSFRDSHEQYF	TGTGCCAGCAGTTTCCGGGACAGTCACGAGCAGTACTTC
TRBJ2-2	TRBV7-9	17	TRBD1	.	CASSLPGTGTTPGELFF	TGTGCCAGCAGCTTACCCGGGACAGGCACGACCCCCGGGGAGCTGTTTTTT
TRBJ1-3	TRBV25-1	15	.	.	CASSDRARSGNTIYF	TGTGCCAGCAGTGACCGGGCCCGCTCTGGAAACACCATATATTTT
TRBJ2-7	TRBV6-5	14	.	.	CASSYSKRFHEQYF	TGTGCCAGCAGTTACTCGAAAAGATTCCACGAGCAGTACTTC
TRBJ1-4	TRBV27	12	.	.	CASGGWGEKLFF	TGTGCCAGCGGAGGGTGGGGGGAAAAACTGTTTTTT